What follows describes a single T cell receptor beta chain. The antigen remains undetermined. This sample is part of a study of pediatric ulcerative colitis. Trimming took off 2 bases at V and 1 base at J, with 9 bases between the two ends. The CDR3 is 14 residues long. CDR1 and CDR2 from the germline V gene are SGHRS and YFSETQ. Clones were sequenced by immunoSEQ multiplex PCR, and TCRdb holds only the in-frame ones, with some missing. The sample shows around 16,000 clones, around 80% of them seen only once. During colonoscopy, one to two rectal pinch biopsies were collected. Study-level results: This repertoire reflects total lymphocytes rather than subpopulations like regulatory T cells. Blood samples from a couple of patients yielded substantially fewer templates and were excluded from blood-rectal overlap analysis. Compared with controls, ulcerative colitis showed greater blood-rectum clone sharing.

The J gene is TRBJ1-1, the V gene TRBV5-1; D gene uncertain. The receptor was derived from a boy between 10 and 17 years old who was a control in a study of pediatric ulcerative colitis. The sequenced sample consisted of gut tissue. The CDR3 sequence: CASSFHSGNTEAFF. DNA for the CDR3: TGCGCCAGCAGCTTCCACTCCGGGAACACTGAAGCTTTCTTT.